The TCR beta chain under discussion was sequenced for a study of human T cells and chemical hapten exposure. This clonotype has a handful of counts. The CDR3 runs 13 residues. The V gene lost 4 bases and the J gene lost 4 bases, with 13 bases spanning the gap. The germline gives CDR1 DFQATT, CDR2 SNEGSKA (reference sequence). This sample's time point: patch test 3, about 24 weeks after DPC sensitization. Treatment in this sample: therapeutic diphenylcyclopropenone sensitization with weekly scalp DPC. TCRdb independently ran MiXCR on the RACE reads; one entry per CDR3 protein. The sample lists approximately 97,000 distinct CDR3 sequences; 25% to 35% were seen once.

V and J are TRBV20-1 and TRBJ2-5; D might be TRBD1 or TRBD2, each matching 5 bases. Sequenced material: whole blood, taken in connection with sensitization to the hapten diphenylcyclopropenone (DPC). The receptor was derived from a man aged 35 to 55 with alopecia areata. Some clones in this sample may be carry-over from other donors' samples. CDR3 DNA sequence: TGCAGTGCTATGGACCGGGACCGAGAGACCCAGTACTTC. Encoded protein: CSAMDRDRETQYF.